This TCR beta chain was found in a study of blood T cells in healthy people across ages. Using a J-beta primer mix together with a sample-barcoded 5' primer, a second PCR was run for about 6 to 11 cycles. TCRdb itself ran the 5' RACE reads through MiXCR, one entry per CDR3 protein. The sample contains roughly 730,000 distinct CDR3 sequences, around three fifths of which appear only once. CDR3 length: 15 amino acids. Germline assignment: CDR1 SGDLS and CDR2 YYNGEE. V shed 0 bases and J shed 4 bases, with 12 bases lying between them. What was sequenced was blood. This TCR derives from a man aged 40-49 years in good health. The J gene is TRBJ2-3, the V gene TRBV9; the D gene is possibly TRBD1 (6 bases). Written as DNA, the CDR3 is TGTGCCAGCAGCGTAGACCAAACAGGGTCAGATACGCAGTATTTT. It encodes CASSVDQTGSDTQYF.